These 6 T cell receptor beta chains were sequenced from one sample in a study of blood T cell repertoires in COVID-19. The table came from immunoSEQ multiplex PCR; TCRdb's copy has only in-frame clones and leaves some out. Counted here are 45,000 to 55,000 clones, about 86% occurring once; the ten biggest clones make up 12%. Sequencing was carried out using peripheral blood. The receptors were gathered from a man between 70 and 80 years old with active COVID-19.

V gene TRBV2 combines with J gene TRBJ2-7; 7 bases map to TRBD1. Trimming removed 3 bases from V and 2 bases from J; junction bases left unmatched: 4. Germline CDR1 is SNHLY and CDR2 is FYNNEI. CDR3 size: 14 residues. CDR3 protein: CASSERTGTYEQYF. Here the CDR3 DNA reads TGTGCCAGCAGTGAGAGGACAGGAACCTACGAGCAGTACTTC.

The CDR3 sequence is CASSLVVGTEAFF. The CDR3 DNA is TGTGCCAGCAGTTTGGTGGTCGGCACTGAAGCTTTCTTT. This chain joins TRBV27 and TRBJ1-1, with unresolved D. CDR3 length equals 13 residues. Germline V lookup: CDR1 MNHEY, CDR2 SMNVEV (reference sequence). V dropped 3 bases and J dropped 4 bases, with 9 bases sitting between them.

This sequence joins TRBV12-3 or TRBV12-4 and TRBJ1-2; a possible D gene is TRBD1 (5 bases). V was pared by 1 base and J by 10 bases, with 10 bases between. The CDR3 extends over 12 amino acids. The CDR3 protein is CASSLGGGTYTF. The CDR3 DNA reads as TGTGCCAGCAGTTTAGGGGGCGGGACCTACACCTTC.

The gene calls are TRBV6-2 or TRBV6-3 and TRBJ2-7; TRBD1 agrees at 7 bases. Trimming removed 2 bases from V and 0 bases from J; junction bases left unmatched: 7. Germline values: CDR1 MNHEY, CDR2 SVGEGT. This CDR3 region has 16 residues. Here the CDR3 reads CASSYPPQGSSYEQYF. The DNA for the CDR3 is TGTGCCAGCAGTTACCCGCCACAGGGGTCCTCCTACGAGCAGTACTTC.

V gene TRBV27 combines with J gene TRBJ2-2, with TRBD2 as a possible D gene (5 bases). CDR3 length: 15 residues. Trimming took off 2 bases at V and 2 bases at J, with 9 bases between the two ends. CDR1 and CDR2 from the germline V gene are MNHEY and SMNVEV (reference sequence). CDR3 sequence (DNA): TGTGCCAGCAGTTTACGGACTCCCAACACCGGGGAGCTGTTTTTT. Translation gives CASSLRTPNTGELFF.

J is TRBJ1-6 and V is TRBV7-9; D remains ambiguous. This CDR3 has 16 amino acids. Germline V lookup: CDR1 SEHNR, CDR2 FQNEAQ (reference sequence). V lost 3 bases, J lost 8 bases, and 17 bases lay in between. The CDR3 DNA reads as TGTGCCAGCAGCTTTAGCAGAAACGTAGAGGATTCACCCCTCCACTTT. This gives the protein CASSFSRNVEDSPLHF.